This TCR beta chain is drawn from a study of blood T cells in healthy people across ages. Losses at the gene ends were 0 bases for V and 5 bases for J; bases not matched to a gene: 2. The CDR3 covers 15 residues. Looked up from germline, CDR1 is LNHNV and CDR2 is YYDKDF (reference sequence). With regard to this clonotype: The antigen remains unidentified.

Overall study results and limits: Unsorted PBMCs ruled out conclusive naive versus antigen-experienced comparison.

Combining a sample-barcoded 5' primer with a J-beta primer mix, a second PCR ran for about 7 to 11 cycles. Each cDNA molecule received a tag from a template-switch adaptor that had 12 random nucleotides. Each CDR3 protein gets one entry after TCRdb re-called the 5' RACE reads with MiXCR. This table holds 1.5 million to 2 million distinct CDR3 sequences, 25% to 30% found once. Per individual sample, total RNA of at least 5 micrograms was extracted. This clonotype was sampled from a woman between 25 and 40 years old in good health. The chain recombines TRBV15 with TRBJ2-1; TRBD2 matches 9 bases. The sequenced sample consisted of blood. In DNA form, the CDR3 reads TGTGCCACCAGCAGAGATGCGGGGGGGAACAATGAGCAGTTCTTC. As protein: CATSRDAGGNNEQFF.